This T cell receptor (beta chain) was retrieved from a study of glioma-infiltrating T cells. Amplification of TCR alpha and beta CDR3 regions from RNA used iRepertoire nested multiplex PCR. Tissue mRNA or PBMC total RNA, roughly 100-400 ng, went into one-step reverse transcription and amplification. From the multiplex PCR reads, TCRdb called clonotypes with MiXCR, one entry per CDR3 protein. Of about 110,000 distinct CDR3 sequences in the sample, less than 30% were seen once. The CDR3 length is 14 residues. V lost 6 bases and J lost 1; bases outside the gene matches: 5. Looked up from germline, CDR1 is MNHEY and CDR2 is SVGEGT. Broader study findings: Very few CDR3 sequences were shared between tissue and blood. Tissue-blood divergence was below expectation in non-neoplastic patients, above in gliomas.

This clonotype was counted at least ten times. What it recognizes is unknown. The chain carries TRBV6-2 or TRBV6-3 and TRBJ1-1; 7 bases fit TRBD1. This sequence was found in a human donor with low-grade glioma or glioblastoma, undergoing nonglioma brain surgery, or in good health (not recorded which). The sample comprised glioma tissue, nonneoplastic brain tissue, or PBMCs (not recorded which). CDR3 bases: TGTGCCAGCAGACTTACAGGGGCGAACACTGAAGCTTTCTTT. This sequence encodes CASRLTGANTEAFF.